This T cell receptor (beta chain) was captured in a study of cytotoxic CD8 clonotypes in ibrutinib-treated CLL. At the level of the study: Outcomes included approximately 24 partial and 2 complete responses; after median approximately six years, roughly 14 stayed remitted and around 12 progressed. Whole-study results and caveats: Sampling times, which were not matched between the groups, differed between sustained-remission patients and progressing patients.

V was trimmed by 0 bases and J by 9 bases, leaving 13 bases between them. Germline lookup yields CDR1 SGHRS and CDR2 YFSETQ. The length of the CDR3 is 15 residues. TCRdb's copy holds only in-frame clones and misses some; the assay was immunoSEQ multiplex PCR. Of 95,000 to 100,000 clones listed, around 73% are singletons. This clone was seen just once. Its cognate antigen is unknown. This clonotype was sampled from a human donor with chronic lymphocytic leukemia. The rearrangement links TRBV5-1 to TRBJ1-6; unclear D gene. The material sequenced was PBMCs, taken after 12 months of ibrutinib treatment. CDR3 sequence: CASSLGGAKFSPLHF. The CDR3 DNA reads as TGCGCCAGCAGCTTGGGGGGTGCAAAGTTTTCACCCCTCCACTTT.